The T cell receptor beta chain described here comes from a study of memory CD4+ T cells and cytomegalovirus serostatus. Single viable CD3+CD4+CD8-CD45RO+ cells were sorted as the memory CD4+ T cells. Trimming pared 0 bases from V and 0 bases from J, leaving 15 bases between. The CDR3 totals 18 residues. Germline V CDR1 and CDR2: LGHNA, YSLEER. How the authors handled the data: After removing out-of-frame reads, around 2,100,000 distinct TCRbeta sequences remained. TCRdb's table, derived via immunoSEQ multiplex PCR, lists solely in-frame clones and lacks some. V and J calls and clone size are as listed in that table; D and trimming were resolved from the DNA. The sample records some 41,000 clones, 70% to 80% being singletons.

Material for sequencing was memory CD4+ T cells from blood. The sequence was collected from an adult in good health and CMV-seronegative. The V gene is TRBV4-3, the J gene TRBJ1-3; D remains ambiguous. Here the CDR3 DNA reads TGCGCCAGCAGCCAAGATCAGCGGAGGGAATTCTCTGGAAACACCATATATTTT. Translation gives CASSQDQRREFSGNTIYF.